This record looks at one T cell receptor (beta chain) sequence and its context. Its antigen is unidentified. Trimming pared 1 base from V and 5 bases from J, leaving 26 bases between. CDR3 length: 19 residues. These data originate in a study of OX40 agonist ivuxolimab in advanced cancers. General study results and limits: Some nonresponders additionally presented with little normalized T-cell clonal expansion.

TCRdb keeps only in-frame clones here, not all; method: immunoSEQ multiplex PCR. This table has roughly 97,000 clones, about 87% appearing once. This clonotype originated in an adult with an advanced solid tumor such as melanoma, head and neck, liver or kidney cancer. V is TRBV23-1 and J is TRBJ1-2; D may be TRBD1 (6 bases). TRBV23-1 is an open reading frame whose function is uncertain. The starting material was CD4+ or CD8+ T cells sorted from blood, obtained in a trial of the OX40 agonist ivuxolimab. The DNA of the CDR3 is TGCGCCAGCAGTCAATTGTCGACCCACGAGGGGGAGGTCGAATATGGCTACACCTTC. Translation gives CASSQLSTHEGEVEYGYTF.